This passage covers 26 T cell receptor beta chains from one sample sequenced in a study of monozygotic twins with inflammatory bowel disease. TCRdb re-called the 5' RACE reads; one entry per CDR3 protein, DNA not given. This repertoire includes around 370,000 distinct CDR3 sequences. The sequenced material came from blood. Receptors originate from a human donor with ulcerative colitis or Crohn's disease, or a healthy co-twin of an affected twin (not recorded which).

This chain connects TRBV7-2 to TRBJ1-5. This CDR3 has 15 residues. The germline V gene encodes CDR1 SGHTA and CDR2 FQGNSA. CDR3 sequence: CASSLMVQSNQPQHF.

This sequence joins TRBV5-1 and TRBJ2-4. The CDR3 is 14 amino acids. CDR1 is SGHRS, CDR2 YFSETQ, per germline. The CDR3 protein is CASSLDLAKNIQYF.

V and J are TRBV29-1 and TRBJ1-2; TCRdb picks TRBD1, but there is no DNA to check that call. The CDR3 totals 18 residues. Germline V gene lookup returns CDR1 SQVTM and CDR2 ANQGSEA. The CDR3 is CSASSGQPPSSANYGYTF. Full variable domain (rest looked up from reference TRBV29-1 and TRBJ1-2): SAVISQKPSRDICQRGTSLTIQCQVDSQVTMMFWYRQQPGQSLTLIATANQGSEATYESGFVIDKFPISRPNLTFSTLTVSNMSPEDSSIYLCSASSGQPPSSANYGYTFGSGTRLTVV.

The V call is TRBV10-3, the J call TRBJ1-1; TCRdb calls TRBD1, which cannot be checked without DNA. CDR3 length: 15 residues. Germline V gene lookup returns CDR1 ENHRY and CDR2 SYGVKD. The CDR3 sequence is CAISVTSRGDTEAFF.

The V call is TRBV10-2, the J call TRBJ2-2; without DNA, the TCRdb call of TRBD2 cannot be checked. This CDR3 spans 16 amino acids. The germline V gene has CDR1 WSHSY and CDR2 SAAADI. CDR3 protein: CASRETSGGNTGELFF.

V is TRBV7-2 and J is TRBJ1-4; TCRdb returns TRBD1, unconfirmable since there is no DNA. The CDR3 sequence is 14 residues long. Germline values: CDR1 SGHTA, CDR2 FQGNSA. CDR3 sequence: CASSLDRFGEKLFF. Supplemented by reference TRBV7-2 and TRBJ1-4, the full variable domain reads GAGVSQSPSNKVTEKGKDVELRCDPISGHTALYWYRQSLGQGLEFLIYFQGNSAPDKSGLPSDRFSAERTGGSVSTLTIQRTQQEDSAVYLCASSLDRFGEKLFFGSGTQLSVL.

The chain is built from TRBV5-6 and TRBJ2-2; TCRdb's D call, TRBD2, is unchecked because there is no DNA. CDR3 length: 16 residues. Germline V gene sequence: CDR1 SGHDT, CDR2 YYEEEE. CDR3 protein: CASSSIAGAGTGELFF.

The V gene is TRBV6-1, the J gene TRBJ2-7; absent DNA, TCRdb's TRBD1 call cannot be checked. From germline, CDR1 is MNHNS and CDR2 SASEGT. The CDR3 has 14 residues. The chain's CDR3 is CASRGTGRTYEQYF.

The V and J genes are TRBV12-3 or TRBV12-4 and TRBJ1-2. The length of the CDR3 is 15 residues. The CDR3 sequence: CASSLGGGMNYGYTF.

The CDR3 loop is CAISEYQGGYTF. V and J are TRBV10-3 and TRBJ1-2; without DNA, the TCRdb call of TRBD1 cannot be checked. The CDR3 runs to 12 residues. From germline, CDR1 is ENHRY and CDR2 SYGVKD.

The chain joins TRBV6-2 or TRBV6-3 to TRBJ1-1; no DNA is available, so the TRBD1 call from TCRdb remains unchecked. CDR3 length equals 16 residues. The germline CDR1 and CDR2 sequences are MNHEY and SVGEGT. The CDR3: CASSQLRTALNTEAFF.

This chain links TRBV13 with TRBJ2-7; there is no DNA to check the TCRdb D call of TRBD1. The germline CDR1 and CDR2 sequences are PRHDT and FYEKMQ (reference sequence). The CDR3 sequence is 16 residues long. The CDR3 here is CASSSRGRTGLNEQYF.

The V and J genes are TRBV10-3 and TRBJ2-5; TCRdb names TRBD1, which stays unverified in the absence of DNA. From germline, CDR1 is ENHRY and CDR2 SYGVKD. The CDR3 extends over 13 amino acids. The CDR3 reads CAISRGSQETQYF.

The rearrangement uses TRBV12-3 or TRBV12-4 and TRBJ2-7; TCRdb's D gene call, TRBD2, goes unchecked for lack of DNA. The CDR3 consists of 18 residues. CDR3: CASSLALWGGTAAYEQYF.

V and J are TRBV18 and TRBJ2-3; the D call of TRBD1 rests on TCRdb alone, since no DNA is present to check it. The germline gives CDR1 KGHSH, CDR2 LQKENI. The CDR3 contains 16 residues. The CDR3 sequence: CASAPAGTLSTDTQYF.

The genes are TRBV12-3 or TRBV12-4 and TRBJ2-1; checking the TCRdb D call of TRBD1 is not possible without DNA. The CDR3 is made up of 14 amino acids. CDR3 sequence: CASPWGAASDEQFF.

This sequence joins TRBV5-1 and TRBJ2-7. Germline values: CDR1 SGHRS, CDR2 YFSETQ. This CDR3 has 17 residues. The CDR3 sequence is CASSLVETKLATYEQYF.

The V and J genes are TRBV5-1 and TRBJ2-6; TCRdb's D gene call, TRBD1, goes unchecked for lack of DNA. From germline, CDR1 is SGHRS and CDR2 YFSETQ. The CDR3 covers 20 residues. CDR3 protein: CASSRFTGAGRISGANVLTF.

The V and J genes are TRBV20-1 and TRBJ2-7. CDR1 is DFQATT and CDR2 is SNEGSKA in the germline V gene (reference sequence). The CDR3 has 12 residues. The CDR3 reads CSARVKGYEQYF.

The chain recombines TRBV5-1 with TRBJ2-7; TCRdb lists TRBD1, though no DNA is available to test this call. Germline V gene lookup returns CDR1 SGHRS and CDR2 YFSETQ. CDR3 length equals 15 residues. CDR3: CASRPPGQGRYEQYF.

The chain has TRBV5-4 and TRBJ2-2; with no DNA, the TCRdb D assignment of TRBD2 cannot be verified. The CDR3 contains 13 residues. Germline-derived CDR1 and CDR2 are SGHNT and YYREEE (reference sequence). The CDR3: CASSWSSAGELFF.

The chain joins TRBV7-2 to TRBJ1-5. Germline V gives CDR1 SGHTA, CDR2 FQGNSA. The CDR3 runs 14 residues. CDR3: CASSLLGGNQPQHF. Looking up the rest from reference TRBV7-2 and TRBJ1-5 gives the full variable domain: GAGVSQSPSNKVTEKGKDVELRCDPISGHTALYWYRQSLGQGLEFLIYFQGNSAPDKSGLPSDRFSAERTGGSVSTLTIQRTQQEDSAVYLCASSLLGGNQPQHFGDGTRLSIL.

This sequence joins TRBV4-1 and TRBJ1-6. Germline V gives CDR1 MGHRA, CDR2 YSYEKL. This CDR3 is built from 16 residues. The CDR3 is CASSQALGLSYSPLHF.

The chain carries TRBV7-2 and TRBJ2-2; TCRdb reports TRBD1, a call that lacks DNA to check it against. Looked up from germline, CDR1 is SGHTA and CDR2 is FQGNSA. The CDR3 consists of 15 residues. This chain's CDR3 is CASSLATGGTGELFF. Supplemented by reference TRBV7-2 and TRBJ2-2, the full variable domain reads GAGVSQSPSNKVTEKGKDVELRCDPISGHTALYWYRQSLGQGLEFLIYFQGNSAPDKSGLPSDRFSAERTGGSVSTLTIQRTQQEDSAVYLCASSLATGGTGELFFGEGSRLTVL.

The rearrangement links TRBV7-2 to TRBJ2-5. This CDR3 region has 15 residues. Looked up from germline, CDR1 is SGHTA and CDR2 is FQGNSA. CDR3 sequence reads: CASSLSASLRETQYF.

The genes are TRBV6-5 and TRBJ1-4; TCRdb picks TRBD1, but there is no DNA to check that call. Germline values: CDR1 MNHEY, CDR2 SVGAGI. The CDR3 consists of 16 residues. This CDR3 reads CASSDSTGLANEKLFF.